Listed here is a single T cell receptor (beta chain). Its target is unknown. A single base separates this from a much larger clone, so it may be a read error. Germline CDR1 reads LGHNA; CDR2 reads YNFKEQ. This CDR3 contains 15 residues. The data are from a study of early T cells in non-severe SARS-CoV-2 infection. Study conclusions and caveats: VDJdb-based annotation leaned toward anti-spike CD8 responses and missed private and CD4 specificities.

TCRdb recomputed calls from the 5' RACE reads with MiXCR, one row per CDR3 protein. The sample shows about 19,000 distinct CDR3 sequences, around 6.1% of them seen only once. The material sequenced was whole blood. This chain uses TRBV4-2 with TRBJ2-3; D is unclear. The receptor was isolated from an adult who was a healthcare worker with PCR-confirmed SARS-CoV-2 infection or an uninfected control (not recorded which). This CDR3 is CASSQEVTATDTQCF. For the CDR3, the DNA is TGTGCCAGCAGCCAAGAAGTAACAGCCACAGATACGCAGTGTTTT.